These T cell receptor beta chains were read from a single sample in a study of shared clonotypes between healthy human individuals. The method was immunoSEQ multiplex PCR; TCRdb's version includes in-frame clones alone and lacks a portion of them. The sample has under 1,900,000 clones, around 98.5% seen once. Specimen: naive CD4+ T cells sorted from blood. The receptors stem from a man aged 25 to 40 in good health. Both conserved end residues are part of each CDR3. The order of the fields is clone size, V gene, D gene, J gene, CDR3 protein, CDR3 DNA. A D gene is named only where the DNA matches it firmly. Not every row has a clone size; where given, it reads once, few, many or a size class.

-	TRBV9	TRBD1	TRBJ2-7	CASSVGTGRYEQYF	TGTGCCAGCAGCGTCGGGACAGGGCGCTACGAGCAGTACTTC
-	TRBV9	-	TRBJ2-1	CASSVGVEGLGEQFF	TGTGCCAGCAGCGTAGGTGTTGAGGGTCTTGGTGAGCAGTTCTTC
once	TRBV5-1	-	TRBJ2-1	CASSFTHNEQFF	TGCGCCAGCAGCTTTACCCACAATGAGCAGTTCTTC
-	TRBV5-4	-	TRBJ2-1	CASSLVYGSYNEQFF	TGTGCCAGCAGCTTGGTCTACGGCTCCTACAATGAGCAGTTCTTC
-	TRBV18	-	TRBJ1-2	CASSPAGAGLSNYGYTF	TGTGCCAGCTCACCAGCCGGGGCGGGTTTGTCTAACTATGGCTACACCTTC
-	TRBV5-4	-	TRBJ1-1	CASSGEADQAFF	TGTGCCAGCTCTGGTGAGGCGGACCAAGCTTTCTTT
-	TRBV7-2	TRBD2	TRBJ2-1	CASNPSGGVNEQFF	TGTGCCAGCAACCCTAGCGGAGGGGTCAATGAGCAGTTCTTC
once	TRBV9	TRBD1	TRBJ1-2	CASSPRDPGQKFGSLVYGYTF	TGTGCCAGCAGCCCCCGAGACCCGGGACAGAAGTTTGGGAGTCTCGTCTATGGCTACACCTTC
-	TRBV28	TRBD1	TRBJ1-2	CASSFLGQGALGYTF	TGTGCCAGCAGTTTTCTGGGACAGGGGGCGCTTGGCTACACCTTC
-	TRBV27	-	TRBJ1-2	CASRFRTPTAGYTF	TGTGCCAGCAGATTCAGGACCCCCACGGCGGGCTACACCTTC
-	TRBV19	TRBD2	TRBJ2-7	CASSINALANYEQYF	TGTGCCAGTAGTATAAATGCACTAGCGAACTACGAGCAGTACTTC